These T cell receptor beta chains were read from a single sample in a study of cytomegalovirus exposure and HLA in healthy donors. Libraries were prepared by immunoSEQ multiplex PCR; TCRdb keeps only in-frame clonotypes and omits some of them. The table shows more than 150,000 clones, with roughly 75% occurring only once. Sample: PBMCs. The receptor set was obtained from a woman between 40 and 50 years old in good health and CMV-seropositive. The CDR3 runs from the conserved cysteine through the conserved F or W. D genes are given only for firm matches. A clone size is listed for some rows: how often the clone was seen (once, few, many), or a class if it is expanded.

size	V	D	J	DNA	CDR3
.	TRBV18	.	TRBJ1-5	TGTGCCAGCTCACCGCGCGAACAGGGTCTCCCCCCCCAGCCCCAGCATTTT	CASSPREQGLPPQPQHF
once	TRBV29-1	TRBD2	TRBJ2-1	TGCAGCGTTGAAGATACGGCTAGCGGGAGGGTAACGAAGAATGAGCAGTTCTTC	CSVEDTASGRVTKNEQFF
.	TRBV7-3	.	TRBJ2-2	TGTGCCAGCAGCTTAAACGGGGGAGGCACCGGGGAGCTGTTTTTT	CASSLNGGGTGELFF
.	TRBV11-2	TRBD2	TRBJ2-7	TGTGCCAGCAGCTTAGTACGCGGGAGTTACGAGCAGTACTTC	CASSLVRGSYEQYF
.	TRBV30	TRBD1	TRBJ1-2	TGTGCCTGGAGGGAACAGGGGTTGGGTGGCTACACCTTC	CAWREQGLGGYTF
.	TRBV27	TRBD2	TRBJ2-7	TGTGCCAGCAGTTCTCTAGCGGGAGGATTCTACGAGCAGTACTTC	CASSSLAGGFYEQYF
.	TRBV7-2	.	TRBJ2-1	TGTGCCAGCACCGCTCGGGGCAGGGGAGAGGATGAGCAGTTCTTC	CASTARGRGEDEQFF
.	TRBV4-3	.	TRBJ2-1	TGCGCCAGCAGCCAAGTCCACAGAGCGGAGGATACTGAGCAGTTCTTC	CASSQVHRAEDTEQFF
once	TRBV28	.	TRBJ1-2	TGTGCCATTCGAACGGGGGTGGACTATGGCTACACCTTC	CAIRTGVDYGYTF
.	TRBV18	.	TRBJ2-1	TGTGCCAGCGCACGGGGCGGGGAATACAATGAGCAGTTCTTC	CASARGGEYNEQFF
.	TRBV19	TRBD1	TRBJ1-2	TGTGCCAGCAAAACCGGACAGGGCTTATCTATGGGCTACACCTTC	CASKTGQGLSMGYTF
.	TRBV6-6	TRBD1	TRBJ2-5	TGTGCCAGCAGGTCCCGGGACAGGGGGTTCGCAGAGACCCAGTACTTC	CASRSRDRGFAETQYF
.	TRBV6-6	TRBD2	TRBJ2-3	TGTGCCAGCAGGTTGGCTAGCGGCGGTAGCACAGATACGCAGTATTTT	CASRLASGGSTDTQYF
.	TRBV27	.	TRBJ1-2	TGTGCCAGCAGTTTCCTCCCAGGGGAAAGGTACTATGGCTACACCTTC	CASSFLPGERYYGYTF
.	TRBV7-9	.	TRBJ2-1	TGTGCCAGCAGCCGAACTAACTTGATGAATGAGCAGTTCTTC	CASSRTNLMNEQFF
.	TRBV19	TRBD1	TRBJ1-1	TGTGCCAGTAGTCTCCAGGGGGCGGGTTACACTGAAGCTTTCTTT	CASSLQGAGYTEAFF
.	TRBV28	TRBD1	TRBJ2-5	TGTGCCAGCAGCCGAGACAGGGGGGAAGAGACCCAGTACTTC	CASSRDRGEETQYF
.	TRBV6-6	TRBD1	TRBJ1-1	TGTGCCAGCAGCCCCCGGACAGGGGGGCTGAACACTGAAGCTTTCTTT	CASSPRTGGLNTEAFF
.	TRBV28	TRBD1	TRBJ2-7	TGTGCCAGCAGTTTAACGACAGGGGTGGACGAGCAGTACTTC	CASSLTTGVDEQYF
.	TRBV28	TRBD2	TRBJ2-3	TGTGCCAGCAGTTTTGGTAGCGGGAGCCCCACAGATACGCAGTATTTT	CASSFGSGSPTDTQYF
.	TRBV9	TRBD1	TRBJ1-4	TGTGCCAGCAGCGTAGGGGACAGGGTTAATGAAAAACTGTTTTTT	CASSVGDRVNEKLFF
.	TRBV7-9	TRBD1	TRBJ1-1	TGTGCCAGCAGCTTAAAGGGACAGGGTGTTAATGAAGCTTTCTTT	CASSLKGQGVNEAFF
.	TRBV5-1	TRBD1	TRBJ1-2	TGCGCCAGCAGCTACGAAAACAGGGGCTCGAGCGGCTACACCTTC	CASSYENRGSSGYTF
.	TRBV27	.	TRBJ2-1	TGTGCCAGCAGCCGACTCCTTTCTTCTTACAATGAGCAGTTCTTC	CASSRLLSSYNEQFF
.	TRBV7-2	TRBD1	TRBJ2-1	TGTGCCAGCAGCTGGGGATTCTACTCAGGGGGAAATGAGCAGTTCTTC	CASSWGFYSGGNEQFF
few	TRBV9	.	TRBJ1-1	TGTGCCAGCAGCGTACGCCGTGTCGGTGGAGGAACTGAAGCTTTCTTT	CASSVRRVGGGTEAFF
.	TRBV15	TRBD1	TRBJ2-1	TGTGCCACCACGAGGGACAGGGGAGTGGGTGAGCAGTTCTTC	CATTRDRGVGEQFF
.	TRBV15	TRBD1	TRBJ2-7	TGTGCCACCAGCAGAGGGGGGACAGGACCCGGAGAGCAGTACTTC	CATSRGGTGPGEQYF
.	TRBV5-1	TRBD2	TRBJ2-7	TGCGCCAGCAGCCCCACTAGCGGGATAAGGTACGAGCAGTACTTC	CASSPTSGIRYEQYF
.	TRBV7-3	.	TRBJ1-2	TGTGCCAGCAGCTTAATTCAAGGGGTTGGCTACACCTTC	CASSLIQGVGYTF
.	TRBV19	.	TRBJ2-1	TGTGCCAGTAGTATGCGCCTAGGCCTCGGGGAGCAGTTCTTC	CASSMRLGLGEQFF
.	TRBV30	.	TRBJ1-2	TGTGCCTGGACTAAGGGGAACTATGGCTACACCTTC	CAWTKGNYGYTF
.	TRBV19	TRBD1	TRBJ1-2	TGTGCCAGTAGTACCCGTCCCGGGACAGGGGCGCCTGACGTTTTTAACTATGGCTACACCTTC	CASSTRPGTGAPDVFNYGYTF
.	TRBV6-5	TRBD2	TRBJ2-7	TGTGCCAGCAGTTACGAGCGGGGGTATCAGCAGTACTTC	CASSYERGYQQYF
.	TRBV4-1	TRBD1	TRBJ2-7	TGCGCCAGCAGTCGATACCAGACAGGGAGCTCCTACGAGCAGTACTTC	CASSRYQTGSSYEQYF
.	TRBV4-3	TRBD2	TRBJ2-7	TGCGCCAGCAGCCAGGACCCGGGACTAGCGGGAGGAAACGAGCAGTACTTC	CASSQDPGLAGGNEQYF
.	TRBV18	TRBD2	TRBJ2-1	TGTGCCAGCTCACCAGCTAGCGGGGCCTTCTACAATGAGCAGTTCTTC	CASSPASGAFYNEQFF
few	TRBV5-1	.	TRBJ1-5	TGCGCCAGCAGCTTGGATGGGCTCTCCGAGCCCCAGCATTTT	CASSLDGLSEPQHF
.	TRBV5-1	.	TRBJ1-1	TGCGCCAGCAGCTCTACTTCGGGAGGATCTGAAGCTTTCTTT	CASSSTSGGSEAFF
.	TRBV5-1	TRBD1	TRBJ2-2	TGCGCCAGCAGCTTCGGACAGGGGGCGAACACCGGGGAGCTGTTTTTT	CASSFGQGANTGELFF